The 21 T cell receptor beta chains in this list originate from one sample, sequenced in a study of T cell repertoires in cytomegalovirus infection. What these receptors recognize is not known. A single record per CDR3 protein comes from TCRdb applying MiXCR to the reads. The repertoire holds 80,000 or so distinct CDR3 sequences, with around 42% as singletons. The sequencing here drew on CD8+ T cells from cultured PBMCs, taken from culture after CMV antigen stimulation. These receptors all come from a human donor in good health (CMV status not recorded). Some clones in this sample may be carry-over from other donors' samples.

The count of this clonotype is one. The chain uses TRBV20-1 and TRBJ2-3, with D possibly matching TRBD1 (6 bases). Trimming pared 5 bases from V and 2 bases from J, leaving 23 bases between. The CDR3 extends over 17 amino acids. Germline V gene lookup returns CDR1 DFQATT and CDR2 SNEGSKA (reference sequence). The CDR3 here is CSAPNRARGLLTDTQYF. The CDR3 nucleotides read TGCAGTGCTCCAAATAGGGCCAGGGGCCTACTCACAGATACGCAGTATTTT.

This clonotype was seen a few times. The rearrangement uses TRBV3-1 and TRBJ2-5, with TRBD2 matching 7 bases. Germline loops: CDR1 LGHDT, CDR2 YNNKEL (reference sequence). The J segment lost 5 bases and the V segment lost 4 bases, leaving 7 bases of the junction unmatched. The CDR3 has 14 residues. CDR3 sequence: CASSPKTSSETQYF. CDR3 nucleotides: TGTGCCAGCAGCCCCAAGACTAGCAGCGAGACCCAGTACTTC.

This clonotype has a handful of counts. This sequence joins TRBV11-2 and TRBJ2-1; 11 nucleotides line up with TRBD2. This CDR3 comprises 18 residues. After removal of 1 base from V and 7 bases from J, the junction contained 12 bases not matched to a gene. In germline, CDR1 is SGHAT, CDR2 FQNNGV. CDR3 residues: CASSLVPSGGTPGNEQFF. For the CDR3, the DNA is TGTGCCAGCAGCTTAGTGCCTAGCGGGGGGACCCCTGGTAATGAGCAGTTCTTC.

About this clonotype: Since the CDR3 does not end with the conserved phenylalanine or tryptophan, this likely comes from a read error. No DNA is shown, since the ends of the CDR3 on it are uncertain; the CDR3 is the one TCRdb lists. The chain has TRBV28 and TRBJ1-1. Germline CDR1 MDHEN, CDR2 SYDVKM. With termini counted, the CDR3 has 11 amino acids. The CDR3 is CASSLRGLLDL.

Regarding this clonotype: At one end the junction does not follow the germline gene, possibly because of a read error. This sequence joins TRBV2 and TRBJ1-5; TRBD1 might be the D (5 bases). The CDR3 spans 10 residues. CDR1 and CDR2 (germline): SNHLY, FYNNEI. The CDR3 DNA reads as TGTGCCAGCAGGGGGGACGCAATACTTTTT. It yields the protein CASRGDAILF.

The V and J genes are TRBV7-4 and TRBJ1-1; D is undetermined. The germline V and J ends were trimmed by 5 bases and 8 bases, with 15 bases remaining between them. This CDR3 has 13 residues. Germline-derived CDR1 and CDR2 are SGHVT and SQSDAQ. DNA of the CDR3: TGTGCCAGCAGCCCCCGGACTCGATGGGAAGCTTTCTTT. This encodes CASSPRTRWEAFF.

The chain couples TRBV7-9 to TRBJ1-2; D is perhaps TRBD1 (6 bases). CDR3 size: 14 residues. Per germline, CDR1 SEHNR and CDR2 FQNEAQ (reference sequence). Between the trimmed V and J ends, which lost 2 bases and 3 bases, there was a span of 10 bases. In nucleotides, the CDR3 is TGTGCCAGCAGCTTATTGACAGGCTACTATGGCTACACCTTC. As protein: CASSLLTGYYGYTF.

This clonotype was observed at least ten times. The chain carries TRBV7-2 and TRBJ2-3; 8 bases map to TRBD2. The junction had 20 bases not matched to a gene; V was cut back by 3 bases and J by 3 bases. CDR3 size: 20 residues. The germline V gene encodes CDR1 SGHTA and CDR2 FQGNSA. The CDR3 DNA is TGTGCCAGCAGCTTCAGGGCGGGGGGCCCGATCTATTTATCAACAGATACGCAGTATTTT. It yields the protein CASSFRAGGPIYLSTDTQYF.

This clonotype was counted a few times. The chain couples TRBV7-8 to TRBJ2-2; TRBD2 aligns across 9 bases. The CDR3 has 18 residues. CDR1 SGHVS and CDR2 FQNEAQ come from the germline V gene. With 2 bases clipped from V and 0 bases from J, the junction kept 7 bases outside the gene matches. CDR3 amino acids: CASSLYPSGNANTGELFF. The CDR3 nucleotides are TGTGCCAGCAGCTTATACCCTAGCGGGAACGCGAACACCGGGGAGCTGTTTTTT.

This sequence joins TRBV3-1 and TRBJ1-1; perhaps TRBD1 as D (5 bases). This CDR3 contains 15 residues. Trimming cost V 4 bases and J 5 bases, with 17 bases left between them. The germline gives CDR1 LGHDT, CDR2 YNNKEL (reference sequence). CDR3 nucleotide sequence: TGTGCCAGCAGCCGCCAAAATCAGGGATGGACTGAAGCTTTCTTT. Its protein product is CASSRQNQGWTEAFF.

This clonotype was recorded only once. The rearrangement joins TRBV12-3 or TRBV12-4 to TRBJ2-5; D unclear. The V end was cut by 5 bases, the J end by 5 bases, with 9 bases between. The CDR3 has 12 residues. The CDR3 region has the DNA TGTGCCAGCAGTCGAGAGGTGGAGACCCAGTACTTC. It yields the protein CASSREVETQYF.

The rearrangement joins TRBV12-3 or TRBV12-4 to TRBJ1-5; D is perhaps TRBD1 (6 bases). The CDR3 is 15 amino acids. V lost 1 base and J 2 bases, leaving 9 bases between the germline ends. CDR3 residues: CASSLEGGGNQPQHF. DNA for the CDR3: TGTGCCAGCAGTTTAGAGGGGGGCGGCAATCAGCCCCAGCATTTT.

This chain joins TRBV5-4 and TRBJ2-1, with 7 bases fitting TRBD1. CDR3 length: 15 residues. Germline CDR1 and CDR2: SGHNT and YYREEE (reference sequence). The J segment lost 5 bases and the V segment lost 0 bases, leaving 5 bases of the junction unmatched. CDR3 coding DNA: TGTGCCAGCAGCTTGGGGACAGGCCTAAACAATGAGCAGTTCTTC. Its translation: CASSLGTGLNNEQFF.

There are a few counts of this clonotype. V usage is TRBV4-3 and J usage is TRBJ1-5; D not certain. The CDR3 covers 16 residues. The V gene lost 1 base and the J gene lost 0 bases, with 10 bases spanning the gap. Germline V gene data show CDR1 as LGHNA and CDR2 as YSLEER. The CDR3: CASSQVLGDSNQPQHF. The CDR3, as DNA: TGCGCCAGCAGCCAAGTTTTGGGAGATAGCAATCAGCCCCAGCATTTT.

The chain carries TRBV5-6 and TRBJ2-2; possible D gene TRBD2, 5 bases. Germline V gene lookup returns CDR1 SGHDT and CDR2 YYEEEE. Trimming took off 2 bases at V and 4 bases at J, with 12 bases between the two ends. This CDR3 spans 15 amino acids. CDR3 in amino acids: CASSFPPAGTGELFF. CDR3 sequence (DNA): TGTGCCAGCAGCTTCCCACCCGCGGGCACCGGGGAGCTGTTTTTT.

This clonotype was detected a few times. The chain couples TRBV12-3 or TRBV12-4 to TRBJ2-2; 7 nucleotides align to TRBD1. This CDR3 has 16 amino acids. Unmatched junction bases numbered 11, after V lost 6 bases and J lost 4 bases. The CDR3 loop reads CASRGQQGSGTGELFF. CDR3 coding DNA: TGTGCCAGCAGAGGCCAACAGGGGTCAGGCACCGGGGAGCTGTTTTTT.

In nucleotides, the CDR3 is TGTGCCAGCAGCTCCAACTATGGCTACACCTTC. Protein: CASSSNYGYTF. V is TRBV7-6 and J is TRBJ1-2; D is ambiguous. The CDR3 loop spans 11 amino acids. V was clipped by 4 bases and J by 2 bases, with 2 bases between them. The germline V gene encodes CDR1 SGHVS and CDR2 FNYEAQ.

This clonotype appeared a few times. This chain connects TRBV27 to TRBJ2-3; the D gene is possibly TRBD2 (6 bases). Trimming removed 5 bases at V and 2 bases at J, with 26 bases between. The CDR3 contains 19 residues. Germline lookup yields CDR1 MNHEY and CDR2 SMNVEV (reference sequence). The chain's CDR3 is CASSTRIQRVGPDTDTQYF. The CDR3, as DNA: TGTGCCAGCAGTACAAGAATCCAGCGGGTGGGACCAGACACAGATACGCAGTATTTT.

Only a few counts were recorded for this clonotype. The rearrangement links TRBV12-3 or TRBV12-4 to TRBJ2-7; tentatively, D is TRBD2 (5 bases). CDR3 size: 11 residues. V lost 8 bases, J lost 3 bases, and 8 bases lay in between. CDR3 residues: CASDGGYEQYF. The CDR3 DNA reads as TGTGCCAGCGACGGAGGCTACGAGCAGTACTTC.

The table lists this clonotype with many counts. The rearrangement uses TRBV15 and TRBJ2-3, with 8 bases lining up with TRBD1. The CDR3 has 19 amino acids. Germline CDR1 reads LNHNV; CDR2 reads YYDKDF (reference sequence). V was clipped by 0 bases and J by 0 bases; unmatched bases: 11. CDR3 sequence reads: CATSRDIGQGPLSTDTQYF. In DNA form, the CDR3 reads TGTGCCACCAGCAGAGATATAGGACAGGGACCCCTTAGCACAGATACGCAGTATTTT.

This clonotype was counted only a few times. The chain employs TRBV7-9 and TRBJ1-1; a possible D gene is TRBD1 (5 bases). The CDR3 has 9 residues. Per the germline V gene, CDR1 is SEHNR and CDR2 is FQNEAQ (reference sequence). In nucleotides, the CDR3 is TGTGGGGGGGTCACTGAAGCTTTCTTT. Translation: CGGVTEAFF.